These T cell receptor beta chains were read from a single sample in a study of blood T cell repertoires in COVID-19. Assay: immunoSEQ multiplex PCR; the TCRdb copy retains only in-frame clones and omits some. The top ten clones hold roughly 12% of a sample with 190,000 or so clones, 82% of them seen once. The sequencing sample was made of PBMCs or T cells enriched from blood (not recorded which). These receptors originate from a man aged 35 to 55 who had recovered from COVID-19. Both conserved end residues are part of each CDR3. D genes are given only for firm matches. Rows may omit the clone size; those that give it use once, few, many or a size class.

V gene: TRBV10-3; J gene: TRBJ1-1; clone size: .; CDR3 length: 13; D gene: .; CDR3 DNA: TGTGCCATCAGTGACCAACAGGGCTCTGAAGCTTTCTTT; CDR3 protein: CAISDQQGSEAFF
V gene: TRBV7-3; J gene: TRBJ2-2; clone size: .; CDR3 length: 15; D gene: .; CDR3 DNA: TGTGCCAGCAGCTTACGGTCCGGAGAAGGCGGGGAGCTGTTTTTT; CDR3 protein: CASSLRSGEGGELFF
V gene: TRBV6-6; J gene: TRBJ1-6; clone size: .; CDR3 length: 16; D gene: .; CDR3 DNA: TGTGCCAGCAGCGCCCTCGACAGCCAGTATAATTCACCCCTCCACTTT; CDR3 protein: CASSALDSQYNSPLHF
V gene: TRBV28; J gene: TRBJ1-1; clone size: .; CDR3 length: 14; D gene: TRBD1; CDR3 DNA: TGTGCCAGCAGACGACAGGGGGCAAATAGCGGAGCTTTCTTT; CDR3 protein: CASRRQGANSGAFF
V gene: TRBV11-2; J gene: TRBJ1-6; clone size: .; CDR3 length: 16; D gene: .; CDR3 DNA: TGTGCCAGCAGCGCTCGAACAGGGCCCGCTAATTCACCCCTCCACTTT; CDR3 protein: CASSARTGPANSPLHF
V gene: TRBV19; J gene: TRBJ1-2; clone size: .; CDR3 length: 14; D gene: TRBD1; CDR3 DNA: TGTGCCAGTAGCGACTTTGGGACAGTCAATGGCTACACCTTC; CDR3 protein: CASSDFGTVNGYTF
V gene: TRBV6-5; J gene: TRBJ1-2; clone size: .; CDR3 length: 14; D gene: .; CDR3 DNA: TGTGCCAGCAGCTCAAGCGGGGGGGTATATGGCTACACCTTC; CDR3 protein: CASSSSGGVYGYTF
V gene: TRBV19; J gene: TRBJ2-1; clone size: .; CDR3 length: 14; D gene: .; CDR3 DNA: TGTGCCAGTAGTATAGGACGGGAATACAATGAGCAGTTCTTC; CDR3 protein: CASSIGREYNEQFF
V gene: TRBV28; J gene: TRBJ2-3; clone size: .; CDR3 length: 14; D gene: TRBD2; CDR3 DNA: TGTGCCAGCAGCACGACTAGCGGAAGCAATACGCAGTATTTT; CDR3 protein: CASSTTSGSNTQYF
V gene: TRBV7-8; J gene: TRBJ1-6; clone size: .; CDR3 length: 16; D gene: .; CDR3 DNA: TGTGCCAGCAGCTCGACAGTTGTCTCCTATAATTCACCCCTCCACTTT; CDR3 protein: CASSSTVVSYNSPLHF
V gene: TRBV4-1; J gene: TRBJ2-2; clone size: many; CDR3 length: 15; D gene: .; CDR3 DNA: TGCGCCAGCAGCCAGGGATGGGGGAGGACCGGGGAGCTGTTTTTT; CDR3 protein: CASSQGWGRTGELFF
V gene: TRBV30; J gene: TRBJ2-1; clone size: few; CDR3 length: 14; D gene: .; CDR3 DNA: TGTGCCTGGAGTATCGGGACTTCCTACAATGAGCAGTTCTTC; CDR3 protein: CAWSIGTSYNEQFF
V gene: TRBV19; J gene: TRBJ2-3; clone size: .; CDR3 length: 14; D gene: TRBD1; CDR3 DNA: TGTGCCAGTAGACCGGGACAGAGAACAGATACGCAGTATTTT; CDR3 protein: CASRPGQRTDTQYF
V gene: TRBV5-1; J gene: TRBJ2-7; clone size: once; CDR3 length: 14; D gene: .; CDR3 DNA: TGCGCCAGCAGCTTCCAGGGTGACCTCTACGAGCAGTACTTC; CDR3 protein: CASSFQGDLYEQYF
V gene: TRBV7-9; J gene: TRBJ2-6; clone size: .; CDR3 length: 17; D gene: TRBD1; CDR3 DNA: TGTGCCAGCAGCTTGGGCCAGGGGGCAGGTGGGGCCAACGTCCTGACTTTC; CDR3 protein: CASSLGQGAGGANVLTF
V gene: TRBV10-2; J gene: TRBJ1-1; clone size: once; CDR3 length: 12; D gene: .; CDR3 DNA: TGCGCCAGCAGTGAACGGGGGGTTGAAGCTTTCTTT; CDR3 protein: CASSERGVEAFF
V gene: TRBV5-4; J gene: TRBJ2-6; clone size: .; CDR3 length: 16; D gene: TRBD1; CDR3 DNA: TGTGCCAGCAGCCTAAGGACAGGGGCTGGGGCCAACGTCCTGACTTTC; CDR3 protein: CASSLRTGAGANVLTF
V gene: TRBV9; J gene: TRBJ2-1; clone size: .; CDR3 length: 15; D gene: TRBD2; CDR3 DNA: TGTGCCAGCAGCGGACGGACTAGCGGGAGTCTGGAGCAGTTCTTC; CDR3 protein: CASSGRTSGSLEQFF
V gene: TRBV19; J gene: TRBJ1-1; clone size: .; CDR3 length: 13; D gene: .; CDR3 DNA: TGTGCCAGTAGTATATTCCTCAACACTGAAGCTTTCTTT; CDR3 protein: CASSIFLNTEAFF
V gene: TRBV2; J gene: TRBJ1-5; clone size: .; CDR3 length: 16; D gene: TRBD1; CDR3 DNA: TGTGCCAGCAGTGAGGGAATCGGGACAGGGAATCAGCCCCAGCATTTT; CDR3 protein: CASSEGIGTGNQPQHF
V gene: TRBV6-5; J gene: TRBJ1-6; clone size: .; CDR3 length: 14; D gene: .; CDR3 DNA: TGTGCCAGCGGACAGAGTGTGTATAATTCACCCCTCCACTTT; CDR3 protein: CASGQSVYNSPLHF
V gene: TRBV13; J gene: TRBJ2-5; clone size: .; CDR3 length: 17; D gene: TRBD2; CDR3 DNA: TGTGCCAGCAGCGCTCAGGGACTAGCGGGGAGTCGAGAGACCCAGTACTTC; CDR3 protein: CASSAQGLAGSRETQYF
V gene: TRBV5-1; J gene: TRBJ1-1; clone size: few; CDR3 length: 15; D gene: .; CDR3 DNA: TGCGCCAGCAGGGACAGAGGGGATGGTGAAACTGAAGCTTTCTTT; CDR3 protein: CASRDRGDGETEAFF
V gene: TRBV19; J gene: TRBJ1-5; clone size: .; CDR3 length: 16; D gene: TRBD1; CDR3 DNA: TGTGCCAGTAGTATCCGGACAGGGATGAGCAATCAGCCCCAGCATTTT; CDR3 protein: CASSIRTGMSNQPQHF
V gene: TRBV29-1; J gene: TRBJ2-1; clone size: .; CDR3 length: 17; D gene: TRBD2; CDR3 DNA: TGCAGCGTTTCCGGGACTAGCGGGAGAGCCTCCTACAATGAGCAGTTCTTC; CDR3 protein: CSVSGTSGRASYNEQFF